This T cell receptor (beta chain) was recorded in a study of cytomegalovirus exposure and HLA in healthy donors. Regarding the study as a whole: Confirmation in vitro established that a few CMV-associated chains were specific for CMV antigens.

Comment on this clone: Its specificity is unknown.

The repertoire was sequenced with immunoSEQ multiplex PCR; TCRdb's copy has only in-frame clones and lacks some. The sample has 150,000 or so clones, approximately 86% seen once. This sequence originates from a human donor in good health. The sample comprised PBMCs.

The CDR3 is CASSHQGTNTEAFF. The CDR3 nucleotides read TGCGCCAGCAGCCATCAGGGGACGAACACTGAAGCTTTCTTT. The chain is built from TRBV4-1 and TRBJ1-1; the D gene is possibly TRBD1 (6 bases). There are 14 residues in the CDR3. V was pared by 3 bases and J by 1 base, with 9 bases between. The V gene's germline CDR1 is MGHRA and CDR2 YSYEKL.